This T cell receptor beta chain was recovered during a study of response to subunit inactivated influenza vaccine. Study observations and caveats: The authors proposed limited new T cell recruitment per seasonal influenza vaccination.

MiXCR was run by TCRdb on the RT-PCR reads, yielding one entry per CDR3 protein. The sample holds hundreds of thousands of distinct CDR3 sequences, around a sixth seen once. The V end lost 3 bases, the J end lost 4 bases, and 13 bases lay between the germline ends. CDR3 size: 15 residues. About this clonotype itself: What it binds is unknown.

The receptor was isolated from a man aged 50-60 years who received an inactivated influenza vaccine. J is TRBJ1-5 and V is TRBV12-3 or TRBV12-4, with D possibly matching TRBD1 (5 bases). Source: PBMCs from blood, taken around 5 days after vaccination. The chain's CDR3 is CASSLRQGKNQPQHF. The CDR3 nucleotides are TGTGCCAGCAGTTTGCGGCAGGGTAAAAATCAGCCCCAGCATTTT.